The 3 T cell receptor beta chains listed next were all sequenced from one sample in a study of T-cell reconstitution after alpha-beta-depleted transplantation in children. Using unique molecular identifiers, the investigators prepared the TCRbeta library. TCRdb re-derived calls from the PCR reads in MiXCR, one entry per CDR3 protein. The sample lists about 400,000 distinct CDR3 sequences, roughly 16% occurring once. The material was PBMCs, mostly from graft donor cells, obtained 360 days after TCRalphabeta/CD19-depleted stem cell transplant. The source is a boy less than two years old who had a stem cell transplant for Wiskott-Aldrich syndrome, so the T cells may come from the graft donor.

The genes are TRBV9 and TRBJ2-2, with 10 bases identical to TRBD2. V lost 0 bases to trimming and J lost 7 bases; unmatched junction nucleotides: 3. The CDR3 is 15 amino acids. CDR1 SGDLS and CDR2 YYNGEE come from the germline V gene. CDR3 bases: TGTGCCAGCAGCGTAGGGACTAGCGGTAACGGGGAGCTGTTTTTT. The encoded protein is CASSVGTSGNGELFF. Filled out from reference TRBV9 and TRBJ2-2, the complete variable domain reads DSGVTQTPKHLITATGQRVTLRCSPRSGDLSVYWYQQSLDQGLQFLIQYYNGEERAKGNILERFSAQQFPDLHSELNLSSLELGDSALYFCASSVGTSGNGELFFGEGSRLTVL.

The chain couples TRBV11-2 to TRBJ2-2, with 10 bases matching TRBD2. CDR3 length: 15 amino acids. Looked up from germline, CDR1 is SGHAT and CDR2 is FQNNGV. The junction had 7 bases not matched to a gene; V was cut back by 6 bases and J by 6 bases. The CDR3 DNA reads as TGTGCCAGCAGACGAAGCGGGGGGGCCTCCGGGGAGCTGTTTTTT. Protein product: CASRRSGGASGELFF.

This clonotype was seen a few times. The chain carries TRBV20-1 and TRBJ2-1, with 9 positions matching TRBD2. Germline V gene data show CDR1 as DFQATT and CDR2 as SNEGSKA (reference sequence). Trimming took 5 bases from V and 4 from J; bases not matched to a gene: 6. The length of the CDR3 is 14 residues. CDR3 coding DNA: TGCAGTGCTCGCGGCAGCGGGGGGTACAATGAGCAGTTCTTC. Its protein is CSARGSGGYNEQFF.